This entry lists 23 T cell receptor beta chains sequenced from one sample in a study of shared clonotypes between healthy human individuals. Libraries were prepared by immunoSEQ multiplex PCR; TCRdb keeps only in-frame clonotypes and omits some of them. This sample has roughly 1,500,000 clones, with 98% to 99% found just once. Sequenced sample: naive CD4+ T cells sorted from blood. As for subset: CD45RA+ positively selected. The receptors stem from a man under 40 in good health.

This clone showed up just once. CDR3 sequence: CAAAGMNTEAFF. CDR3 bases: TGTGCCGCGGCAGGGATGAACACTGAAGCTTTCTTT. The rearrangement uses TRBV10-3 and TRBJ1-1, with D perhaps TRBD1 (5 bases). Deletions cut 11 bases from V and 0 bases from J, with 10 bases between. The CDR3 extends over 12 amino acids. The germline V gene encodes CDR1 ENHRY and CDR2 SYGVKD.

This chain's CDR3 is CASSSRPGQGFQPQHF. The CDR3 DNA follows: TGTGCCAGCAGTTCACGTCCGGGACAGGGGTTTCAGCCCCAGCATTTT. V usage is TRBV27 and J usage is TRBJ1-5; 10 bases are shared with TRBD1. The germline CDR1 and CDR2 sequences are MNHEY and SMNVEV (reference sequence). Unmatched junction bases numbered 9, after V lost 4 bases and J lost 6 bases. The CDR3 length is 16 residues.

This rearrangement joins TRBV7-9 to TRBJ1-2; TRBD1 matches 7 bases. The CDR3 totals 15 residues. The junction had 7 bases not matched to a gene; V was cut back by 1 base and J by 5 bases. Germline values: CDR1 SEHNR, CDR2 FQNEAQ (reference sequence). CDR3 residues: CASSLEGAGGYGYTF. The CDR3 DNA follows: TGTGCCAGCAGCTTAGAAGGGGCAGGGGGATATGGCTACACCTTC.

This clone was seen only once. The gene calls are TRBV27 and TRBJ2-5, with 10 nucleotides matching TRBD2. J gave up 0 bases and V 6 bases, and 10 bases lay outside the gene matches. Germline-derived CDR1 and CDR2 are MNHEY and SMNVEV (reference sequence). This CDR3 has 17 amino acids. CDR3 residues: CASRGYSGRSYQETQYF. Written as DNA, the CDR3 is TGTGCCAGCAGGGGGTATAGCGGGAGGAGTTACCAAGAGACCCAGTACTTC.

The CDR3 DNA follows: TGTGCCAGCAGCTCTGGCGGAAGGACAGGGCTTGAAGCTTTCTTT. It specifies CASSSGGRTGLEAFF. The chain recombines TRBV11-2 with TRBJ1-1; 8 bases map to TRBD1. The CDR3 spans 15 residues. Looked up from germline, CDR1 is SGHAT and CDR2 is FQNNGV. The V segment lost 4 bases and the J segment 7 bases; nucleotides outside the gene matches: 11.

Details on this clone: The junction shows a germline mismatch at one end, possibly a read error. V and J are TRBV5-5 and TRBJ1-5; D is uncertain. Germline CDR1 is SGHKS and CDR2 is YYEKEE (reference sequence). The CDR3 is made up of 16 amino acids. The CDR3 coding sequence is TGTGCCAGCAGCTTGGCCGGTGTATATAGCGATCAGCCCCAGCATTTT. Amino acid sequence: CASSLAGVYSDQPQHF.

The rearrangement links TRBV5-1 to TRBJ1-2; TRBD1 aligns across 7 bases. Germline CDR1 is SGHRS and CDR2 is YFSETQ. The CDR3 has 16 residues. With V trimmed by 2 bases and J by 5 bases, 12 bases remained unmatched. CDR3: CASSFWGRDSGYGYTF. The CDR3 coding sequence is TGCGCCAGCAGCTTTTGGGGTCGGGACAGCGGGTATGGCTACACCTTC.

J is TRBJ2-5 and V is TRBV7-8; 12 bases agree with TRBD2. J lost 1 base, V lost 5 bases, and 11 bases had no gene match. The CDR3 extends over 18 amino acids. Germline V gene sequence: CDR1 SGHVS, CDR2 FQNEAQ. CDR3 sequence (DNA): TGTGCCAGCAGCGCCCGGACTAGCGGGACGGCTCCCCAAGAGACCCAGTACTTC. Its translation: CASSARTSGTAPQETQYF.

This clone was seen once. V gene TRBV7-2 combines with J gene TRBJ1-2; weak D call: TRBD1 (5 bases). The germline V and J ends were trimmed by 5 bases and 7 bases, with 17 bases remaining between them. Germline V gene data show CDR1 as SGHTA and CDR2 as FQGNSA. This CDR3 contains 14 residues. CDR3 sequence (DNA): TGTGCCAGCAGCCCGGGGGTGCCAGCTGGTGGCTACACCTTC. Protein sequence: CASSPGVPAGGYTF.

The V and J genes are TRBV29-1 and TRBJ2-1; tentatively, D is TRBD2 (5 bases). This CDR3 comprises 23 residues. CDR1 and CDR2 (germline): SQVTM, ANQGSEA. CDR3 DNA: TGCGTGCAGCGGATCGAACCGGATATAACGGGTCTTGTTGTCGGGCCCTCTAAGGGTGAGCAGTTCTTC. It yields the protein CVQRIEPDITGLVVGPSKGEQFF.

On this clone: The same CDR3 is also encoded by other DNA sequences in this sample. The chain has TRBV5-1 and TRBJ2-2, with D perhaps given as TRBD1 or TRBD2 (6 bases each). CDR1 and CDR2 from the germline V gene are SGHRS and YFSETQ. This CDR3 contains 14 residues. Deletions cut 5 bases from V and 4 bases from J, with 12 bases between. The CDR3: CASRPGASTGELFF. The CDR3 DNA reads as TGCGCCAGCAGACCGGGGGCGAGCACCGGGGAGCTGTTTTTT.

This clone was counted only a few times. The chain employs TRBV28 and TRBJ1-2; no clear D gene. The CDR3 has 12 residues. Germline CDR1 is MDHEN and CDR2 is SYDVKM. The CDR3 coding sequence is TGTGCTACTGAAGACGGAGGAGCTGGCTACACCTTC. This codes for CATEDGGAGYTF.

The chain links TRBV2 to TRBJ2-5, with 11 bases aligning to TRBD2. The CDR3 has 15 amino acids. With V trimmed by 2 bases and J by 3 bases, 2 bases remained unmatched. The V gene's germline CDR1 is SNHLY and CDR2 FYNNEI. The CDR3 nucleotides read TGTGCCAGCAGTGAACTAGCGGGAGGTGAAGAGACCCAGTACTTC. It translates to CASSELAGGEETQYF.

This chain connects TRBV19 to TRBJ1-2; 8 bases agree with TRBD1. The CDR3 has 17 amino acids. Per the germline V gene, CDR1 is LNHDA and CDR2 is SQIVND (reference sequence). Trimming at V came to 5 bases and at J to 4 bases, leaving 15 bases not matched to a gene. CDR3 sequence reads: CASSSPPRPQGAYGYTF. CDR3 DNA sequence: TGTGCCAGTAGTTCCCCCCCTCGCCCTCAGGGGGCCTATGGCTACACCTTC.

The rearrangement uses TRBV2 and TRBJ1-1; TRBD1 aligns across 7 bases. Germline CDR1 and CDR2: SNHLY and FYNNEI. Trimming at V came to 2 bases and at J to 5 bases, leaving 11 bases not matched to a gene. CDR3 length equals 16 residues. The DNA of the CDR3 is TGTGCCAGCAGTGAACTCCTCCGCAGGGGGAATACTGAAGCTTTCTTT. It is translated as CASSELLRRGNTEAFF. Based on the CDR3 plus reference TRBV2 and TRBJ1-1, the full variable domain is EPEVTQTPSHQVTQMGQEVILRCVPISNHLYFYWYRQILGQKVEFLVSFYNNEISEKSEIFDDQFSVERPDGSNFTLKIRSTKLEDSAMYFCASSELLRRGNTEAFFGQGTRLTVV.

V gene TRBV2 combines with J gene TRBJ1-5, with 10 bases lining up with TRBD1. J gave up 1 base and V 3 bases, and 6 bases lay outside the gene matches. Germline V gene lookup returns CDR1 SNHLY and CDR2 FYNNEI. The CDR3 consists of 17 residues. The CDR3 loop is CASSEEGQGGSNQPQHF. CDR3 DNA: TGTGCCAGCAGTGAGGAAGGACAGGGGGGAAGCAATCAGCCCCAGCATTTT.

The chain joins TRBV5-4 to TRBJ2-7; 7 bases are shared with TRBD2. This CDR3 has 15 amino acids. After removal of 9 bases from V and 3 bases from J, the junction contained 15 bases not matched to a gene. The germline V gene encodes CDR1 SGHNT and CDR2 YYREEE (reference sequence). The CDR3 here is CAIPRDGGSVYEQYF. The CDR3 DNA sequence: TGTGCCATTCCCAGGGACGGCGGGAGCGTCTACGAGCAGTACTTC.

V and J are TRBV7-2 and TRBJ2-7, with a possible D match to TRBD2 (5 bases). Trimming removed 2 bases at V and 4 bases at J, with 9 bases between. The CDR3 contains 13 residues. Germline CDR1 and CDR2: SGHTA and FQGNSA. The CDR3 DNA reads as TGTGCCAGCAGCTTACGGGAACATTACGAGCAGTACTTC. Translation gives CASSLREHYEQYF. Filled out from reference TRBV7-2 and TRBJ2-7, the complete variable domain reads GAGVSQSPSNKVTEKGKDVELRCDPISGHTALYWYRQSLGQGLEFLIYFQGNSAPDKSGLPSDRFSAERTGGSVSTLTIQRTQQEDSAVYLCASSLREHYEQYFGPGTRLTVT.

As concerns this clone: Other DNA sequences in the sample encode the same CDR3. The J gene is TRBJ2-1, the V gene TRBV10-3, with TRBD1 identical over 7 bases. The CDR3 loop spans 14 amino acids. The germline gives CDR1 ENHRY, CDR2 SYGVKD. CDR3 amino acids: CATTRDSSYNEQFF. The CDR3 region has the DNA TGTGCGACCACCCGGGACAGCTCCTACAATGAGCAGTTCTTC.

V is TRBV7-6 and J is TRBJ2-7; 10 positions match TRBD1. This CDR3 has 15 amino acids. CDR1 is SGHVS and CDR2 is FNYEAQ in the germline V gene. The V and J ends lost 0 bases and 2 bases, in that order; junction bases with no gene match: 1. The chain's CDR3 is CASSLADRGPYEQYF. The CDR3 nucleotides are TGTGCCAGCAGCTTAGCTGACAGGGGGCCCTACGAGCAGTACTTC.

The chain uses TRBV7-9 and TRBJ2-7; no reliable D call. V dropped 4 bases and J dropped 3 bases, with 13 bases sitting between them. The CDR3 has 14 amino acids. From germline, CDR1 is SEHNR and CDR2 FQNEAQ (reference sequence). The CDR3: CASSSEPGLYEQYF. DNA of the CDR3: TGTGCCAGCAGCTCAGAACCGGGCCTCTACGAGCAGTACTTC.

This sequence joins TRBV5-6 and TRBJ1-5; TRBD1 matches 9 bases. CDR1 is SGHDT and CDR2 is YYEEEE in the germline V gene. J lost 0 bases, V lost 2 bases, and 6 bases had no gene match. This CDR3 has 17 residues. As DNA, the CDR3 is TGTGCCAGCAGCTTTCGGGACAGGGCCCTTAGCAATCAGCCCCAGCATTTT. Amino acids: CASSFRDRALSNQPQHF.

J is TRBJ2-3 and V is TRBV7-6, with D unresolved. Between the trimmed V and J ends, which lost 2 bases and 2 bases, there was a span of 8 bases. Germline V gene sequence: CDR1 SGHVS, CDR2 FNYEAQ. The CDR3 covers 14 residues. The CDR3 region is CASSLLRNTDTQYF. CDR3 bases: TGTGCCAGCAGCTTACTGCGGAACACAGATACGCAGTATTTT.